This T cell receptor (beta chain) is from a study of cytomegalovirus exposure and HLA in healthy donors. Study results and limitations: TRBV6-2, TRBV6-3 and some other V segments were unresolvable in 87-base-pair reads. For most subjects, TCR beta sequences were reported to predict HLA-A and HLA-B alleles with accuracy. In a later analysis, across HLA loci, associated TCR counts were highest for DRB1, lowest for HLA-C.

Points on this clone: Its cognate antigen is unknown.

V lost 6 bases and J lost 5; bases outside the gene matches: 4. CDR1 is MNHEY and CDR2 is SMNVEV in the germline V gene (reference sequence). This CDR3 has 13 amino acids. In the PCR, 60 Vbeta and 13 Jbeta primers were used. Measured with immunoSEQ multiplex PCR; TCRdb has only the in-frame clones, and not every one. This table holds about 210,000 clones, roughly 82% found once. J is TRBJ2-5 and V is TRBV27, with 9 bases that match TRBD1. Sequenced input: PBMCs. This sequence originates from a man aged 40-49 years in good health and CMV-seropositive. For the CDR3, the DNA is TGTGCCAGCAGGAGGGACAGGGCTGAGACCCAGTACTTC. This encodes CASRRDRAETQYF.